This T cell receptor beta chain was captured in a study of T cells in Graves' hyperthyroidism and ophthalmopathy. General study findings and limits: Ophthalmopathy prediction by the model preceded onset by a median roughly 6 months. Expanded thyroid clonotypes (above 0.001) were mostly also found in blood.

Inclusion characteristics of ophthalmopathy patients comprised a Clinical Activity Score of at least 3, a NOSPECS grade of at least 4, and duration under 3 months. V lost 0 bases and J lost 5; bases outside the gene matches: 8. The germline V gene has CDR1 SGHTA and CDR2 FQGNSA. The length of the CDR3 is 17 residues. TCR beta CDR3 region amplification was performed from RNA transcripts. When the TCR CDR3 underwent first-round RT-PCR, the HTBI primer set was used. TCRdb reprocessed the multiplex PCR reads via MiXCR and lists one record per CDR3 protein. This table holds 220,000 or so distinct CDR3 sequences, less than 20% found once. This clonotype was recorded at least ten times. What it recognizes is unknown.

The sample consisted of blood. The V and J genes are TRBV7-2 and TRBJ2-7; 12 positions agree with TRBD2. The sequence was collected from a woman between 18 and 29 years old with Graves' ophthalmopathy. The CDR3 region is CASSLAPSSGRANEQYF. CDR3 DNA: TGTGCCAGCAGCTTAGCCCCATCTAGCGGGAGGGCCAACGAGCAGTACTTC.